These 22 T cell receptor beta chains share one sample of origin, sequenced in a study of response to subunit inactivated influenza vaccine. TCRdb reprocessed the RT-PCR reads with MiXCR, giving one entry per CDR3 protein. The sample lists about 500,000 distinct CDR3 sequences; 10% to 15% were seen once. Sample: PBMCs from blood, taken more than 35 days after vaccination. The receptors shown here come from a man aged 50-60 years who received an inactivated influenza vaccine.

This clonotype was picked up a small number of times. V usage is TRBV5-1 and J usage is TRBJ2-5; maybe TRBD1 (6 bases). With 1 base removed from V and 5 bases from J, the gap between germline ends came to 15 bases. CDR1 and CDR2 from the germline V gene are SGHRS and YFSETQ. CDR3 size: 15 residues. The CDR3 region is CASSLQPGVGETQYF. The CDR3 DNA reads TGCGCCAGCAGCTTGCAACCAGGGGTCGGGGAGACCCAGTACTTC.

This sequence joins TRBV7-9 and TRBJ2-6; possibly TRBD2 for D (6 bases). The ends were cut back, 5 bases at V and 2 bases at J, with 16 bases in the middle. Germline CDR1 and CDR2: SEHNR and FQNEAQ (reference sequence). This CDR3 spans 17 amino acids. The DNA of the CDR3 is TGTGCCAGCAGCCTTAAGGGAGGATTAACTGGGGCCAACGTCCTGACTTTC. This encodes CASSLKGGLTGANVLTF.

This clonotype was counted at least ten times. V usage is TRBV4-3 and J usage is TRBJ1-1, with D unclear. The CDR3 totals 15 residues. Germline assignment: CDR1 LGHNA and CDR2 YSLEER. The germline V and J ends were trimmed by 4 bases and 0 bases, with 12 bases remaining between them. The CDR3 bases are TGCGCCAGCAGCCGAGCTGACGGTATGAACACTGAAGCTTTCTTT. Residues: CASSRADGMNTEAFF.

This clonotype has only a few counts. The chain links TRBV11-2 to TRBJ2-2; D gene uncertain. The germline V gene encodes CDR1 SGHAT and CDR2 FQNNGV. Trimming removed 1 base at V and 0 bases at J, with 6 bases between. CDR3 length: 15 amino acids. In DNA, the CDR3 is TGTGCCAGCAGCTTAGCCCCGGCGAACACCGGGGAGCTGTTTTTT. It specifies CASSLAPANTGELFF. Complete variable domain (other parts from reference TRBV11-2 and TRBJ2-2): EAGVAQSPRYKIIEKRQSVAFWCNPISGHATLYWYQQILGQGPKLLIQFQNNGVVDDSQLPKDRFSAERLKGVDSTLKIQPAKLEDSAVYLCASSLAPANTGELFFGEGSRLTVL.

The gene calls are TRBV20-1 and TRBJ2-3; possible D gene TRBD2, 6 bases. Germline CDR1 DFQATT, CDR2 SNEGSKA (reference sequence). Trimming took 5 bases from V and 1 from J, leaving 13 bases between them. The CDR3 is 14 amino acids. CDR3 sequence: CSAGGLSRTDTQYF. In DNA form, the CDR3 reads TGCAGTGCTGGAGGACTATCCCGCACAGATACGCAGTATTTT.

J is TRBJ1-2 and V is TRBV27; D gene uncertain. CDR1 is MNHEY, CDR2 SMNVEV, per germline (reference sequence). Trimming shortened V by 2 bases and J by 8 bases, and 9 bases separated the two germline ends. The CDR3 runs to 12 residues. CDR3 loop: CASSLGGEGYTF. Here the CDR3 DNA reads TGTGCCAGCAGTTTAGGAGGAGAGGGCTACACCTTC.

This clonotype appeared once. A much larger clone lies one base from this, so it may be a read error. The chain is built from TRBV4-3 and TRBJ2-5; D ambiguous. In germline, CDR1 is LGHNA, CDR2 YSLEER. Deletions cut 0 bases from V and 4 bases from J, with 9 bases between. The CDR3 runs 14 residues. The CDR3 DNA follows: TGCGCCAGCAGCCAAGATATTGAGCGAGAGACCCAGTACTTC. It yields the protein CASSQDIERETQYF.

The chain has TRBV11-2 and TRBJ2-7; the match to TRBD2 covers 10 bases. The germline V gene has CDR1 SGHAT and CDR2 FQNNGV. V gave up 5 bases and J gave up 2 bases; unmatched junction bases: 15. The CDR3 covers 18 residues. The CDR3 here is CASSPFLRVAGGPYEQYF. The DNA for the CDR3 is TGTGCCAGCAGCCCTTTCCTTCGCGTAGCGGGGGGTCCCTACGAGCAGTACTTC.

CDR3 sequence reads: CSASVLGQGNEKLFF. DNA for the CDR3: TGCAGTGCTAGCGTTCTAGGACAGGGGAACGAAAAACTGTTTTTT. The rearrangement uses TRBV20-1 and TRBJ1-4; 9 positions match TRBD1. The CDR3 extends over 15 amino acids. After removal of 3 bases from V and 8 bases from J, the junction contained 10 bases not matched to a gene. Germline-derived CDR1 and CDR2 are DFQATT and SNEGSKA (reference sequence).

This clonotype showed up just a few times. The chain has TRBV20-1 and TRBJ2-5; D is undetermined. The CDR3 runs 12 residues. Trimming removed 3 bases from V and 0 bases from J, with 5 bases in between. The germline gives CDR1 DFQATT, CDR2 SNEGSKA (reference sequence). The CDR3 is CSARQYQETQYF. The CDR3 DNA sequence: TGCAGTGCTAGGCAGTACCAAGAGACCCAGTACTTC.

This chain links TRBV3-1 with TRBJ2-1; D remains ambiguous. The CDR3 loop spans 14 amino acids. The germline V gene encodes CDR1 LGHDT and CDR2 YNNKEL (reference sequence). V lost 0 bases and J 6 bases, leaving 9 bases between the germline ends. The CDR3 DNA reads TGTGCCAGCAGCCAAGACTTGGTGGCCAATGAGCAGTTCTTC. Translation: CASSQDLVANEQFF.

The chain links TRBV3-1 to TRBJ2-7; 8 bases match TRBD2. With V trimmed by 5 bases and J by 1 base, 7 bases remained unmatched. Germline V gene lookup returns CDR1 LGHDT and CDR2 YNNKEL (reference sequence). The CDR3 extends over 15 amino acids. The CDR3, as DNA: TGTGCCAGCAGCGAGGCGGGAGGTAGATCCTACGAGCAGTACTTC. Protein product: CASSEAGGRSYEQYF.

This chain uses TRBV7-9 with TRBJ2-7; 11 positions match TRBD1. With V trimmed by 6 bases and J by 2 bases, 9 bases remained unmatched. This CDR3 is built from 16 residues. From germline, CDR1 is SEHNR and CDR2 FQNEAQ (reference sequence). The CDR3 DNA is TGTGCCAGCAGTCAAGGGGGACAGGGGGTCACCTACGAGCAGTACTTC. Its protein is CASSQGGQGVTYEQYF.

V is TRBV4-1 and J is TRBJ2-6; D is perhaps TRBD1 or TRBD2 (6 bases each). The CDR3 consists of 18 residues. Trimming cost V 0 bases and J 3 bases, with 15 bases left between them. Germline-derived CDR1 and CDR2 are MGHRA and YSYEKL. CDR3 region: CASSQDGGGIGGANVLTF. For the CDR3, the DNA is TGCGCCAGCAGCCAAGATGGGGGCGGGATCGGTGGGGCCAACGTCCTGACTTTC.

This clonotype was recorded at least ten times. CDR3 region: CSVERLAGQETQYF. The CDR3 coding sequence is TGCAGCGTTGAACGCCTAGCGGGACAAGAGACCCAGTACTTC. The chain employs TRBV29-1 and TRBJ2-5; 9 nucleotides align to TRBD2. CDR1 is SQVTM and CDR2 is ANQGSEA in the germline V gene. The CDR3 contains 14 residues. V was pared by 2 bases and J by 2 bases, with 3 bases of the junction left unmatched.

The rearrangement joins TRBV2 to TRBJ2-5; 7 nucleotides agree with TRBD1. V dropped 6 bases and J dropped 3; count of bases not matched to a gene: 4. CDR1 and CDR2 (germline): SNHLY, FYNNEI. The CDR3 spans 13 residues. The CDR3 DNA reads as TGTGCCAGCAGCATACAGGGGAAAGAGACCCAGTACTTC. Its translation: CASSIQGKETQYF.

This clonotype was recorded many times. This chain links TRBV29-1 with TRBJ1-1; TRBD1 aligns across 8 bases. Germline trimming cut 3 bases from V and 6 bases from J; bases unmatched to any gene: 15. The CDR3 consists of 16 residues. CDR1 is SQVTM, CDR2 ANQGSEA, per germline. CDR3 sequence reads: CSVDIQGAAFMPEAFF. The CDR3 DNA follows: TGCAGCGTTGATATCCAGGGGGCCGCATTTATGCCTGAAGCTTTCTTT.

Of note for this clonotype: A much larger clonotype is one base distant, so this may be a read error. The chain combines TRBV20-1 with TRBJ1-1; D is uncertain. This CDR3 region has 14 residues. Between the trimmed V and J ends, which lost 5 bases and 1 base, there was a span of 14 bases. Germline-derived CDR1 and CDR2 are DFQATT and SNEGSKA (reference sequence). The DNA for the CDR3 is TGCAGTGCTGAAGTCGGAAGCACGAACACTGAAGCTTTCTTT. Its translation: CSAEVGSTNTEAFF.

This rearrangement joins TRBV3-1 to TRBJ2-4; D unclear. Trimming took 1 base from V and 6 from J, leaving 16 bases between them. Germline V gives CDR1 LGHDT, CDR2 YNNKEL (reference sequence). The CDR3 consists of 16 residues. The CDR3 loop reads CASSQAGGLIANIQYF. The CDR3 bases are TGTGCCAGCAGCCAAGCGGGTGGGCTAATTGCAAACATTCAGTACTTC.

J is TRBJ2-7 and V is TRBV27, with TRBD2 matching 7 bases. Germline V gene sequence: CDR1 MNHEY, CDR2 SMNVEV (reference sequence). The CDR3 totals 17 residues. V was pared by 0 bases and J by 2 bases, with 10 bases of the junction left unmatched. The CDR3 loop is CASSLSWEGLAPYEQYF. CDR3 bases: TGTGCCAGCAGTTTATCGTGGGAGGGCCTGGCACCCTACGAGCAGTACTTC.

This clonotype has a handful of counts. The chain combines TRBV6-2 or TRBV6-3 with TRBJ2-5; D is possibly TRBD1 or TRBD2 (5 bases each). This CDR3 has 12 residues. Deletions cut 3 bases from V and 7 bases from J, with 9 bases between. Germline CDR1 MNHEY, CDR2 SVGEGT. Here the CDR3 reads CASSYERGTQYF. CDR3 DNA: TGTGCCAGCAGTTATGAGAGGGGGACCCAGTACTTC.

The V and J genes are TRBV5-6 and TRBJ1-5; 10 bases are a match to TRBD1. The V gene end was trimmed by 3 bases and the J gene end by 6 bases; junction bases not matched to a gene: 3. There are 14 residues in the CDR3. From germline, CDR1 is SGHDT and CDR2 YYEEEE. CDR3 DNA sequence: TGTGCCAGCAGCTCTGGACAGGGGGTTCAGCCCCAGCATTTT. This encodes CASSSGQGVQPQHF.